This TCR beta chain is drawn from a study of early T cells in non-severe SARS-CoV-2 infection. This CDR3 has 11 residues. Germline CDR1 is SQVTM and CDR2 is ANQGSEA. The germline V and J ends were trimmed by 3 bases and 4 bases, with 7 bases remaining between them. Individual cDNA molecules received unique molecular identifiers during library preparation. TCRdb reprocessed the 5' RACE reads via MiXCR and lists one record per CDR3 protein. This sample carries roughly 92,000 distinct CDR3 sequences, approximately 12% of them seen once, and the ten largest clones take nearly 4.5%. This TCR derives from an adult who was a healthcare worker with PCR-confirmed SARS-CoV-2 infection or an uninfected control (not recorded which). The chain recombines TRBV29-1 with TRBJ2-7; no clear D. The input for sequencing was whole blood, taken at baseline. The CDR3 DNA is TGCAGCGTTGACGTGGGGTACGAGCAGTACTTC. Translation: CSVDVGYEQYF.